Listed below are T cell receptor beta chains from one sample, sequenced in a study of regulatory T cells in long-lasting Graves disease. From the multiplex PCR reads, TCRdb called clonotypes with MiXCR, one entry per CDR3 protein. The table shows 400,000 to 500,000 distinct CDR3 sequences, with roughly 15% occurring only once. Separately, the same data were catalogued under a study of T cells in Graves' hyperthyroidism and ophthalmopathy.

The source material was peripheral blood mononuclear cells (PBMCs), sampled at new diagnosis, from a patient treated with antithyroid drugs. The receptors were gathered from a woman under 30 with Graves disease. Each CDR3 is given with its conserved first and last residue. The D gene is left open where the match is weak. Clone size, where shown, is once, few, many, or a class for clones that have expanded.

j_gene	d_gene	v_gene	abundance	CDR3aa	CDR3nt
TRBJ2-3	TRBD1	TRBV7-9	many	CASSPRQGISLDLMDTQYF	TGTGCCAGCAGCCCAAGACAGGGTATCAGTCTAGACCTGATGGATACGCAGTATTTT
TRBJ2-1	-	TRBV25-1	-	CASSGDSQIYNEQFF	TGTGCCAGCAGTGGCGACTCGCAAATTTACAATGAGCAGTTCTTC
TRBJ2-5	-	TRBV12-3/TRBV12-4	many	CASSPNLGGTQYF	TGTGCCAGCAGTCCCAACTTGGGAGGGACCCAGTACTTC
TRBJ1-5	-	TRBV7-2	many	CASSLGGIGNQPQHF	TGTGCCAGCAGCTTAGGGGGGATCGGCAATCAGCCCCAGCATTTT
TRBJ1-5	-	TRBV5-5	many	CASSLAGGHNQPQHF	TGTGCCAGCAGCTTGGCGGGAGGGCACAATCAGCCCCAGCATTTT
TRBJ2-2	TRBD1	TRBV7-3	-	CASSPTRQGKGTGELFF	TGTGCCAGCAGCCCCACGAGACAGGGGAAGGGGACCGGGGAGCTGTTTTTT
TRBJ2-3	-	TRBV3-1	many	CASSQGMGADTQYF	TGTGCCAGCAGCCAAGGAATGGGGGCAGATACGCAGTATTTT
TRBJ2-1	TRBD2	TRBV20-1	-	CSALDTSSGPSYNEQFF	TGCAGTGCTTTAGACACCTCTAGCGGCCCCTCCTACAATGAGCAGTTCTTC
TRBJ1-1	-	TRBV30	few	CAQIRGEGNTEAFF	TGTGCCCAAATACGTGGGGAAGGGAACACTGAAGCTTTCTTT
TRBJ1-5	-	TRBV12-3/TRBV12-4	few	CASSFDRNQPQHF	TGTGCCAGCAGTTTCGACCGAAATCAGCCCCAGCATTTT
TRBJ1-5	-	TRBV6-2/TRBV6-3	-	CASSYLRNQPQHF	TGTGCCAGCAGTTACCTGAGGAATCAGCCCCAGCATTTT
TRBJ1-4	-	TRBV7-2	-	CASSLSSRAYNEKLFF	TGTGCCAGCAGCTTAAGCAGCAGGGCTTATAATGAAAAACTGTTTTTT
TRBJ1-4	TRBD1	TRBV20-1	few	CSASGTGILWEKLFF	TGCAGTGCTAGCGGGACAGGAATATTATGGGAAAAACTGTTTTTT